The present T cell receptor delta chain was sequenced within a study of human gamma delta and Vdelta1 T cells. Regarding the study as a whole: Acute myeloid leukemia was reportedly broadly targeted by polyclonal Delta One T cells.

As concerns this clone: Antigen unknown.

Germline V lookup: CDR1 TSWWSYY, CDR2 QGS. The CDR3 length is 20 residues. V dropped 4 bases and J dropped 3; count of bases not matched to a gene: 17. TCRdb re-processed the PCR reads using CATT. The sample yields about 13,000 delta-chain clones, almost 50% seen once. This receptor was identified in a human donor in good health. Sequenced sample: Vdelta1 gamma-delta T cells from blood grown in culture (DOT cells). The chain has TRDV1 and TRDJ1, with 13 bases lining up with TRDD3. In nucleotides, the CDR3 is TGTGCTCTTGGGGTCCCAGCCTTCCTCGACTGGGGGATACGGGCCGATAAACTCATCTTT. Its protein is CALGVPAFLDWGIRADKLIF.